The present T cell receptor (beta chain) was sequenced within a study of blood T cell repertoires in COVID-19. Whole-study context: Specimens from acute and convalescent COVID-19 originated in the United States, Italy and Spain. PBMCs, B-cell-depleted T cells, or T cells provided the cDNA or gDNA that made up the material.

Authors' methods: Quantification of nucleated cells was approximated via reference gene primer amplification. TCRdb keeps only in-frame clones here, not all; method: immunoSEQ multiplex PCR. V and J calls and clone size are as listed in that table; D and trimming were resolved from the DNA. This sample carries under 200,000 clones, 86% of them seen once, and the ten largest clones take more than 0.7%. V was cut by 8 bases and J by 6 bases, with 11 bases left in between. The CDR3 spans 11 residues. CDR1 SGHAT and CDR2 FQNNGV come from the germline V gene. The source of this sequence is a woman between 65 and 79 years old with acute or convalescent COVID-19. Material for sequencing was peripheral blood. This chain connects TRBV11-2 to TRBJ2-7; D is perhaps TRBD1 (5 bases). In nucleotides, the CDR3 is TGTGCCAGCGTGAGTAGGGGCGAGCAGTACTTC. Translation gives CASVSRGEQYF.